This T cell receptor (beta chain) was observed in a study of neurological immune-mediated disorders. TCRdb ran MiXCR on the 5' RACE reads and lists one entry per CDR3 protein. The repertoire includes 71,000 or so distinct CDR3 sequences, roughly 15% of them detected once, and approximately 4.6% sits in the top ten. Whole-study results and caveats: Private repertoires in all groups were suggested, as expanded clones shared no CDR3 amino acid sequences across subjects.

CDR3 size: 16 residues. Germline CDR1 and CDR2: SGHRS and YFSETQ. Trimming pared 1 base from V and 0 bases from J, leaving 12 bases between. As for time point: longitudinal time-point 1 (baseline). Worth noting for this clonotype: Its antigen is currently unknown.

This rearrangement joins TRBV5-1 to TRBJ2-3, with D perhaps matching TRBD1 or TRBD2 (5 bases each). Sequencing was performed on PBMCs. The TCR was taken from a female donor with HTLV-1-associated myelopathy (HAM/TSP). The CDR3 nucleotides read TGCGCCAGCAGCTTGACCGGGACGGCTAGCACAGATACGCAGTATTTT. Its protein product is CASSLTGTASTDTQYF.